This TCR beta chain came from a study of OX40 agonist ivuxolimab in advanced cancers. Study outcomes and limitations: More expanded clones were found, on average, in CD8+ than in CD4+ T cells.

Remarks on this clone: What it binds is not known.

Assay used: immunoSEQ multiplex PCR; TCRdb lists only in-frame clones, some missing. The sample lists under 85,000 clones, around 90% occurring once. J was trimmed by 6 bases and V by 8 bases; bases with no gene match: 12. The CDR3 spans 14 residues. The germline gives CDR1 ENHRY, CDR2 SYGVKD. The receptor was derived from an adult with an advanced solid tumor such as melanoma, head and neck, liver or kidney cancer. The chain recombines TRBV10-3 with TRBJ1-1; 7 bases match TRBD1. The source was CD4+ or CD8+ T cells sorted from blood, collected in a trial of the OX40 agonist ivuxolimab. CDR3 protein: CAISETGPGSEAFF. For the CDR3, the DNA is TGTGCCATCTCTGAGACAGGGCCCGGGTCTGAAGCTTTCTTT.